This paragraph reports one T cell receptor beta chain. Its antigen is still unknown. TCRdb reprocessed the reads via MiXCR and lists one record per CDR3 protein. There are about 250,000 distinct CDR3 sequences in the sample; around 6.4% occur only once, and around 6.5% lies in the top ten. V lost 5 bases and J lost 6; bases outside the gene matches: 8. In germline, CDR1 is SQVTM, CDR2 ANQGSEA. The CDR3 is 14 residues long. This specimen comes from a study of T cell repertoires in cytomegalovirus infection. Study details: Signatures in public TCR beta sequences pointed to both CMV infection and matching HLA type. Study results and caveats: Cumulative public TCR beta family frequency identified CMV carriers with the relevant HLA.

The J gene is TRBJ1-4, the V gene TRBV29-1, with 8 positions matching TRBD1. This TCR was recovered from a human donor in good health (CMV status not recorded). Some clones in this sample may be carry-over from other donors' samples. Sequenced input: PBMCs. This CDR3 is CSVYLRGRDEKLFF. CDR3 coding DNA: TGCAGCGTTTACCTCAGGGGGCGCGATGAAAAACTGTTTTTT.